The 5 T cell receptor beta chains below all came from one sample that was sequenced in a study of cytomegalovirus exposure and HLA in healthy donors. A multiplex PCR was run with 60 Vbeta primers and 13 Jbeta primers. Clones were read by immunoSEQ multiplex PCR, and TCRdb kept only the in-frame ones, dropping some. The table records about 130,000 clones, 77% of them present only once. Material for sequencing was PBMCs. The receptors originated from a woman aged 40 to 49 in good health and CMV-seropositive.

The CDR3 DNA follows: TGTGCCAGCAGCATGACTAGCGGGACCTACAATGAGCAGTTCTTC. Its translation is CASSMTSGTYNEQFF. The chain combines TRBV7-3 with TRBJ2-1; TRBD2 matches 11 bases. CDR1 SGHTA and CDR2 FQGTGA come from the germline V gene. J lost 2 bases, V lost 5 bases, and 2 bases had no gene match. The CDR3 spans 15 residues.

The chain links TRBV30 to TRBJ2-6; perhaps TRBD1 as D (5 bases). CDR1 and CDR2 from the germline V gene are GTSNPN and SVGIG (reference sequence). The CDR3 spans 14 residues. The germline V and J ends were trimmed by 0 bases and 2 bases, with 5 bases remaining between them. CDR3: CAWSVGAGANVLTF. In DNA form, the CDR3 reads TGTGCCTGGAGTGTAGGGGCTGGGGCCAACGTCCTGACTTTC.

This clone was counted between two and nine times. V is TRBV18 and J is TRBJ2-7; 7 bases align to TRBD1. J gave up 1 base and V 2 bases, and 11 bases lay outside the gene matches. The CDR3 is 17 amino acids. CDR1 is KGHSH, CDR2 LQKENI, per germline. DNA for the CDR3: TGTGCCAGCTCACCAAGTCCCGGGACAGCCGATTCCTACGAGCAGTACTTC. It encodes CASSPSPGTADSYEQYF. Full variable domain (rest looked up from reference TRBV18 and TRBJ2-7): NAGVMQNPRHLVRRRGQEARLRCSPMKGHSHVYWYRQLPEEGLKFMVYLQKENIIDESGMPKERFSAEFPKEGPSILRIQQVVRGDSAAYFCASSPSPGTADSYEQYFGPGTRLTVT.

The chain combines TRBV28 with TRBJ1-2; 10 nucleotides match TRBD1. The CDR3 is made up of 14 amino acids. CDR1 is MDHEN and CDR2 is SYDVKM in the germline V gene. Trimming removed 5 bases from V and 6 bases from J; junction bases left unmatched: 6. This CDR3 is CASSQGQGRNGYTF. The CDR3 region has the DNA TGTGCCAGCAGTCAGGGACAGGGGAGGAATGGCTACACCTTC.

The rearrangement joins TRBV28 to TRBJ1-1; 7 nucleotides align to TRBD1. Germline assignment: CDR1 MDHEN and CDR2 SYDVKM. The CDR3 totals 15 residues. Trimming at V came to 2 bases and at J to 11 bases, leaving 14 bases not matched to a gene. CDR3 amino acids: CASSLGTGVVREAFF. For the CDR3, the DNA is TGTGCCAGCAGTTTAGGAACAGGGGTGGTCCGGGAGGCTTTCTTT.